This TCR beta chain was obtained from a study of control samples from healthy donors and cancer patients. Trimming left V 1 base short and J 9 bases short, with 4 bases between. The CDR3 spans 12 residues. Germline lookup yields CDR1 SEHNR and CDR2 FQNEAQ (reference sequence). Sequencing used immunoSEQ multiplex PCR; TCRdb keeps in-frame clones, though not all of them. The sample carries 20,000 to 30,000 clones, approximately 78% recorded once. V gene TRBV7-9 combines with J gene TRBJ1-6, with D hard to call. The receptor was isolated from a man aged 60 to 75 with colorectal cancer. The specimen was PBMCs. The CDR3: CASSLVASPLHF. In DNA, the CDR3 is TGTGCCAGCAGCTTAGTAGCTTCACCCCTCCACTTT.